The 11 T cell receptor beta chains presented below share a single source sample, sequenced in a study of T cells after yellow fever vaccination. Via MiXCR, TCRdb re-called the 5' RACE reads, giving one row per CDR3 protein. The sample has about 300,000 distinct CDR3 sequences; about 10% are singletons. Sequenced material: CD4+ T cells sorted from PBMCs, taken 5 days after the yellow fever booster vaccination. Source of these receptors: a young man who received the YFV17D yellow fever vaccine.

This clonotype appeared a few times. The V gene is TRBV7-2, the J gene TRBJ2-5; TRBD2 aligns across 11 bases. This CDR3 has 15 residues. Germline-derived CDR1 and CDR2 are SGHTA and FQGNSA. Unmatched junction bases numbered 8, after V lost 7 bases and J lost 4 bases. CDR3 in amino acids: CASTSTGTSGETQYF. CDR3 coding DNA: TGTGCCAGCACCTCAACCGGGACTAGCGGAGAGACCCAGTACTTC.

The V gene is TRBV29-1, the J gene TRBJ1-5; D is ambiguous. The CDR3 sequence is 13 residues long. Trimming cost V 4 bases and J 0 bases, with 7 bases left between them. Germline-derived CDR1 and CDR2 are SQVTM and ANQGSEA. The CDR3 DNA reads TGCAGCGTTGCGGGGAATAGCAATCAGCCCCAGCATTTT. This translates into CSVAGNSNQPQHF. Complete variable domain (other parts from reference TRBV29-1 and TRBJ1-5): SAVISQKPSRDICQRGTSLTIQCQVDSQVTMMFWYRQQPGQSLTLIATANQGSEATYESGFVIDKFPISRPNLTFSTLTVSNMSPEDSSIYLCSVAGNSNQPQHFGDGTRLSIL.

This rearrangement joins TRBV20-1 to TRBJ1-2; D is ambiguous. In germline, CDR1 is DFQATT, CDR2 SNEGSKA (reference sequence). Trimming removed 3 bases from V and 3 bases from J, with 5 bases in between. The CDR3 has 11 amino acids. The CDR3 bases are TGCAGTGCTAGGCCCGACTATGGCTACACCTTC. Translated: CSARPDYGYTF.

This clonotype occurred many times. J is TRBJ1-3 and V is TRBV7-8; D is possibly TRBD1 (5 bases). V dropped 4 bases and J dropped 1 base, with 14 bases sitting between them. The germline CDR1 and CDR2 sequences are SGHVS and FQNEAQ. CDR3 length: 16 amino acids. In nucleotides, the CDR3 is TGTGCCAGCAGCTACGGCCAGGGCTTTTCTGGAAACACCATATATTTT. This codes for CASSYGQGFSGNTIYF.

This clonotype has only a few counts. This sequence joins TRBV7-3 and TRBJ2-3, with D tentatively TRBD2 (6 bases). This CDR3 has 16 amino acids. The germline V and J ends were trimmed by 5 bases and 1 base, with 16 bases remaining between them. Germline CDR1 reads SGHTA; CDR2 reads FQGTGA. CDR3 residues: CASSQAGTVGTDTQYF. The CDR3 DNA reads TGTGCCAGCAGCCAGGCAGGGACTGTAGGCACAGATACGCAGTATTTT.

The V call is TRBV28, the J call TRBJ2-3; D unclear. The ends were cut back, 2 bases at V and 8 bases at J, with 23 bases in the middle. The CDR3 length is 17 residues. CDR1 is MDHEN, CDR2 SYDVKM, per germline. CDR3 loop: CASSLRYRGEKGGTQYF. The CDR3 coding sequence is TGTGCCAGCAGTTTAAGGTACCGCGGCGAGAAGGGCGGTACGCAGTATTTT.

The chain carries TRBV7-2 and TRBJ2-2; D gene uncertain. The V gene lost 7 bases and the J gene lost 0 bases, with 9 bases spanning the gap. The CDR3 runs to 14 residues. Germline V gene data show CDR1 as SGHTA and CDR2 as FQGNSA. In DNA, the CDR3 is TGTGCCAGCACCAAGCAGGCGAACACCGGGGAGCTGTTTTTT. As protein: CASTKQANTGELFF.

This chain joins TRBV27 and TRBJ2-5; 10 bases match TRBD1. The CDR3 runs to 17 residues. CDR1 is MNHEY and CDR2 is SMNVEV in the germline V gene (reference sequence). Trimming removed 4 bases from V and 5 bases from J; junction bases left unmatched: 13. The CDR3 DNA sequence: TGTGCCAGCAGTTCTCCTCCCGGGACAGGGGATGGGGAGACCCAGTACTTC. It specifies CASSSPPGTGDGETQYF.

The V and J genes are TRBV28 and TRBJ1-2; D is undetermined. The CDR3 has 13 residues. Germline V lookup: CDR1 MDHEN, CDR2 SYDVKM. Trimming took 3 bases from V and 8 from J, leaving 13 bases between them. As DNA, the CDR3 is TGTGCCAGCAGTTTCATGGACTCCTCCGGCTACACCTTC. Protein: CASSFMDSSGYTF.

The chain links TRBV6-5 to TRBJ2-3, with no clear D. Per germline, CDR1 MNHEY and CDR2 SVGAGI. V dropped 4 bases and J dropped 3 bases, with 8 bases sitting between them. CDR3 length equals 13 residues. DNA for the CDR3: TGTGCCAGCAGTTCACTGGTGACAGATACGCAGTATTTT. The encoded protein is CASSSLVTDTQYF.

The rearrangement joins TRBV5-1 to TRBJ1-4; possible D gene TRBD1, 6 bases. This CDR3 comprises 15 residues. Per germline, CDR1 SGHRS and CDR2 YFSETQ. The V and J ends lost 1 base and 6 bases respectively, with 13 bases between them. CDR3 region: CASSLWAGEDEKLFF. The CDR3 region has the DNA TGCGCCAGCAGCTTGTGGGCAGGGGAGGATGAAAAACTGTTTTTT. Combining the CDR3 with reference TRBV5-1 and TRBJ1-4 gives the whole variable domain KAGVTQTPRYLIKTRGQQVTLSCSPISGHRSVSWYQQTPGQGLQFLFEYFSETQRNKGNFPGRFSGRQFSNSRSEMNVSTLELGDSALYLCASSLWAGEDEKLFFGSGTQLSVL.